The clone carrying this T cell receptor (beta chain) was counted only a few times. These data come from a study of identical twins. From the 5' RACE reads, TCRdb called clonotypes with MiXCR, one entry per CDR3 protein. In the table there are some 260,000 distinct CDR3 sequences, over 12% of which are singletons. V dropped 1 base and J dropped 2; count of bases not matched to a gene: 3. This CDR3 is 14 amino acids long. Germline lookup yields CDR1 SGDLS and CDR2 YYNGEE. Sequencing used memory (CD45RO+) T cells sorted from blood. This chain links TRBV9 with TRBJ2-7, with 7 positions matching TRBD1. The TCR comes from a woman aged 18-29 years in good health. DNA of the CDR3: TGTGCCAGCAGCGTAAGGGGGCCGACCTACGAGCAGTACTTC. This encodes CASSVRGPTYEQYF.